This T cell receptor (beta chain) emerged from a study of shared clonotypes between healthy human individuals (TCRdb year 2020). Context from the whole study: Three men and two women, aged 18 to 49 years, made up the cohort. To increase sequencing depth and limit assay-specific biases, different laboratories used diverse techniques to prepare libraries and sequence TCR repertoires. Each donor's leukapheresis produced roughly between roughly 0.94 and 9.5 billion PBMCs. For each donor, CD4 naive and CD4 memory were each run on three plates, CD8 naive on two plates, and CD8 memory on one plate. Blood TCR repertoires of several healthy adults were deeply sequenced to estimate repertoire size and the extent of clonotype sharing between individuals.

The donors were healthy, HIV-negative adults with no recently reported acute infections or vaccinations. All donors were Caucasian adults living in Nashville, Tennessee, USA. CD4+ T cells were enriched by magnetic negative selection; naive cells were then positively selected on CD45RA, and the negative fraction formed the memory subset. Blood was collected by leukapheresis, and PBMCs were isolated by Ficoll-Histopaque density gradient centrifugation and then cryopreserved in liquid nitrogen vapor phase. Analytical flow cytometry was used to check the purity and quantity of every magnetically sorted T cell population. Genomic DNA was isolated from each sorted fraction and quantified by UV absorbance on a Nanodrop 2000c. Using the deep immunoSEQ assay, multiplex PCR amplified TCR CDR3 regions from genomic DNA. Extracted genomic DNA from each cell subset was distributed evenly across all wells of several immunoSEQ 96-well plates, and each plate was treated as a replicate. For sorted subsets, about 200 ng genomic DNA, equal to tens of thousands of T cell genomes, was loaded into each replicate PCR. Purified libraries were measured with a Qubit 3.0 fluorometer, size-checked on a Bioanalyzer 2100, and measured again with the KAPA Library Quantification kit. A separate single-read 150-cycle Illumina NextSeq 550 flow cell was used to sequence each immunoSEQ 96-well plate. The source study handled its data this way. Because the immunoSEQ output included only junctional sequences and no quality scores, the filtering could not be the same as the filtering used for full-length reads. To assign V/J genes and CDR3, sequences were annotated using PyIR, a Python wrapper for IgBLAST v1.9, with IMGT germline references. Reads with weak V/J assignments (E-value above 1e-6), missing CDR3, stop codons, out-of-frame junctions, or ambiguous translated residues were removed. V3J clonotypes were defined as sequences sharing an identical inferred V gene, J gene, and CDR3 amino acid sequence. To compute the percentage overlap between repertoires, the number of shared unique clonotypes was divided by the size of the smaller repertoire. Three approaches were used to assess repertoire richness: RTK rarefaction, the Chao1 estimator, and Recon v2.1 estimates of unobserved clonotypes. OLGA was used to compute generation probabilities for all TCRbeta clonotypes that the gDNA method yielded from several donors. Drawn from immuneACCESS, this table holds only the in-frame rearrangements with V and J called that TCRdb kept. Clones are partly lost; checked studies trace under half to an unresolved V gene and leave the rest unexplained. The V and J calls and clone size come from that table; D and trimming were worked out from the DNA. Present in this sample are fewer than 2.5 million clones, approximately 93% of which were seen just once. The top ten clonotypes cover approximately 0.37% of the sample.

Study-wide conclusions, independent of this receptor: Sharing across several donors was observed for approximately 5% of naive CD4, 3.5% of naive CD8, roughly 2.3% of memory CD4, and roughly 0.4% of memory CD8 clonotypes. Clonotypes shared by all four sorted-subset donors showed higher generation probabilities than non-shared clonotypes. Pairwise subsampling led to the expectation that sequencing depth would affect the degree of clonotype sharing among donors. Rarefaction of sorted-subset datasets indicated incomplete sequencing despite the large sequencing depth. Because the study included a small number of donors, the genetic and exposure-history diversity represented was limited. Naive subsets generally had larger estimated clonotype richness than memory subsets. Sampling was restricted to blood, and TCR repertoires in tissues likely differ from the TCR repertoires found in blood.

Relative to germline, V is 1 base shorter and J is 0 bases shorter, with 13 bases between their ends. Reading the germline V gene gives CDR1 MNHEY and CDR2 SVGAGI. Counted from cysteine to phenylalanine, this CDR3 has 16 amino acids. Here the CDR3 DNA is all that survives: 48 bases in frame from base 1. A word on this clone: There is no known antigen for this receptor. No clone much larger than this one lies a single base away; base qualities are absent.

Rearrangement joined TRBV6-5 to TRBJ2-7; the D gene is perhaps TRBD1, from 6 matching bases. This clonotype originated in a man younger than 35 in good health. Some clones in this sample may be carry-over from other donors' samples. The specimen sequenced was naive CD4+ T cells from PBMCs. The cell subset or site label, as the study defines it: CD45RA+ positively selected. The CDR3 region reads CASSYFGVGGSYEQYF. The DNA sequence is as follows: TGTGCCAGCAGTTACTTTGGGGTAGGGGGCTCCTACGAGCAGTACTTC.